A selection of T cell receptor beta chains follows, all from one sample in a study of T cell responses to AZD1222 COVID-19 vaccine. Profiled with immunoSEQ multiplex PCR; TCRdb holds only in-frame clones, not every one. The sample has around 130,000 clones, 91% seen once. Specimen: peripheral blood, collected 28 days after the second AZD1222 dose. All receptors derive from an adult who received the AZD1222 COVID-19 vaccine. Both conserved end residues are part of each CDR3. Each record gives: V gene, D gene, J gene, clone size, CDR3 protein, CDR3 DNA. D genes are given only for firm matches. Expanded clones get a size class; other rows say once, few or many, or leave the size out.

TRBV7-2	TRBD1	TRBJ1-5	once	CASSGTTGPNQPQHF	TGTGCCAGCAGCGGTACGACAGGGCCAAATCAGCCCCAGCATTTT
TRBV30	TRBD1	TRBJ1-5	NA	CAWSPQGSSNQPQHF	TGTGCCTGGAGTCCACAGGGGAGTAGCAATCAGCCCCAGCATTTT
TRBV5-1	TRBD2	TRBJ2-1	NA	CASSLSPSGSGEQFF	TGCGCCAGCAGCTTGAGCCCTAGCGGGAGTGGTGAGCAGTTCTTC
TRBV7-6	NA	TRBJ1-1	NA	CASSLDSNTEAFF	TGTGCCAGCAGCTTGGACAGTAACACTGAAGCTTTCTTT
TRBV2	NA	TRBJ1-4	once	CASSVIRESREKLFF	TGTGCCAGCAGTGTCATTAGAGAGAGTCGGGAAAAACTGTTTTTT
TRBV7-9	TRBD1	TRBJ1-4	NA	CASRVGQGNEKLFF	TGTGCCAGCAGGGTGGGACAGGGAAATGAAAAACTGTTTTTT
TRBV18	TRBD2	TRBJ2-3	NA	CASSLGRASTDTQYF	TGTGCCAGCTCCCTCGGGAGGGCAAGCACAGATACGCAGTATTTT
TRBV2	NA	TRBJ2-5	NA	CASSGLVRVGETQYF	TGTGCCAGCAGTGGTCTCGTTAGGGTCGGGGAGACCCAGTACTTC
TRBV12-3/TRBV12-4	NA	TRBJ1-4	NA	CASSLRGNEKLFF	TGTGCCAGCAGTTTACGAGGAAATGAAAAACTGTTTTTT
TRBV7-3	TRBD1	TRBJ1-6	few	CASSLTGGTGGAQSPLHF	TGTGCCAGCAGCTTAACAGGCGGGACAGGGGGCGCCCAATCACCCCTCCACTTT
TRBV15	TRBD1	TRBJ1-2	NA	CATSRVQGALGLGGYTF	TGTGCCACCAGCAGGGTACAGGGGGCGCTTGGTTTGGGTGGCTACACCTTC
TRBV3-1/TRBV3-2	TRBD1	TRBJ2-7	NA	CASSPGQGSYEQYF	TGTGCCAGCAGCCCCGGACAGGGGTCCTACGAGCAGTACTTC
TRBV6-5	NA	TRBJ1-1	once	CASTTPGTTEAFF	TGTGCCAGCACAACGCCAGGGACGACTGAAGCTTTCTTT
TRBV24-1	NA	TRBJ1-2	NA	CATSDFLTGEGYTF	TGTGCCACCAGTGATTTTCTTACAGGTGAAGGCTACACCTTC
TRBV2	TRBD1	TRBJ1-2	NA	CASRVTGGNYGYTF	TGTGCCAGCAGGGTGACAGGGGGCAACTATGGCTACACCTTC
TRBV6-5	TRBD1	TRBJ1-5	NA	CASAYRGNQPQHF	TGTGCCAGCGCTTACAGGGGGAATCAGCCCCAGCATTTT
TRBV19	TRBD2	TRBJ2-1	NA	CASSQASGVLPRLF	TGTGCCAGTAGTCAGGCTAGCGGGGTGCTTCCCAGGCTCTTC
TRBV29-1	TRBD1	TRBJ1-4	NA	CSVEIGQGREKLFF	TGCAGCGTTGAAATTGGACAGGGGAGGGAAAAACTGTTTTTT
TRBV7-9	TRBD1	TRBJ2-2	NA	CASRPGTGGRAGELFF	TGTGCCAGCAGACCCGGGACAGGGGGCAGGGCCGGGGAGCTGTTTTTT
TRBV18	NA	TRBJ1-4	NA	CASSTGIGTGNEKLFF	TGTGCCAGCTCAACAGGGATCGGAACGGGTAATGAAAAACTGTTTTTT
TRBV5-1	NA	TRBJ1-1	NA	CASSLEPPNSKAFF	TGCGCCAGCAGCTTGGAGCCCCCAAACAGCAAAGCTTTCTTT
TRBV5-6	NA	TRBJ2-1	NA	CASSLAGTSNEQFF	TGTGCCAGCAGCTTGGCAGGGACTTCGAATGAGCAGTTCTTC